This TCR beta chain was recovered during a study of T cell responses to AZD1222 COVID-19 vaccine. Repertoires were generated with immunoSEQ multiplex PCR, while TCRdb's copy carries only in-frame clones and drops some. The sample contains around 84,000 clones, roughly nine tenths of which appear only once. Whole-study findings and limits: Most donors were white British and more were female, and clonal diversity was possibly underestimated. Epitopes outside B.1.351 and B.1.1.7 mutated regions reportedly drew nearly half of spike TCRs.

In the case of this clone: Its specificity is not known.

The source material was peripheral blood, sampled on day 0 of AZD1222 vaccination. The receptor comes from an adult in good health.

CDR3 nucleotides: TGCGCCAGCAGTGAACGGAACCCGGTCACAGATACGCAGTATTTT. It specifies CASSERNPVTDTQYF. The genes are TRBV10-2 and TRBJ2-3, with D uncertain. V was trimmed by 3 bases and J by 2 bases, leaving 12 bases between them. CDR3 length: 15 amino acids. CDR1 is WSHSY and CDR2 is SAAADI in the germline V gene.